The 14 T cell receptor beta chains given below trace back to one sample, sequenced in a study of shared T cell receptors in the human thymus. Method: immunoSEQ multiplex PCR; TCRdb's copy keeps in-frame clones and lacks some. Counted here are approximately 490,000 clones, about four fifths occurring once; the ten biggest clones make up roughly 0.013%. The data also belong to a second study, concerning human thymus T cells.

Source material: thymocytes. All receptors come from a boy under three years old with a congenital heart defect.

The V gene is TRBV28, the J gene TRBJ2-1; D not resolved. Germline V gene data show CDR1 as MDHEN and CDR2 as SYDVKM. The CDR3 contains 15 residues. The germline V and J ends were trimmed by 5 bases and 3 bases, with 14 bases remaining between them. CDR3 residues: CASSARTVGYNEQFF. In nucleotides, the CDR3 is TGTGCCAGCAGTGCCCGAACAGTGGGCTACAATGAGCAGTTCTTC.

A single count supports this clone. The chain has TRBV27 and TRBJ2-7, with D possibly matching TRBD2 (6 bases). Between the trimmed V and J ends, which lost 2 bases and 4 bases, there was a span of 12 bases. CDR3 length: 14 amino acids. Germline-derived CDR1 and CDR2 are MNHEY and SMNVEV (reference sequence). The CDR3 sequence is CASSLGGSPYEQYF. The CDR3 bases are TGTGCCAGCAGTTTAGGAGGGAGCCCTTACGAGCAGTACTTC.

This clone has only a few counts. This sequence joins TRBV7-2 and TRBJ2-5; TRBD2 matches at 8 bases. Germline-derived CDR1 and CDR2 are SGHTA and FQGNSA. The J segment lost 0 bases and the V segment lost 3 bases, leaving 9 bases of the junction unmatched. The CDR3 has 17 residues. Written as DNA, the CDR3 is TGTGCCAGCAGCTTCGGGCGACTAGCGTCGTACCAAGAGACCCAGTACTTC. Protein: CASSFGRLASYQETQYF.

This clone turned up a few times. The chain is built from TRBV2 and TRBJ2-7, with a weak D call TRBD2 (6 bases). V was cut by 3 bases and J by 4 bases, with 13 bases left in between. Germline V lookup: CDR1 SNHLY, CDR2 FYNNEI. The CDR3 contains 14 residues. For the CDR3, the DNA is TGTGCCAGCAGTGATGGCGGGGAAGGGTACGAGCAGTACTTC. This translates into CASSDGGEGYEQYF.

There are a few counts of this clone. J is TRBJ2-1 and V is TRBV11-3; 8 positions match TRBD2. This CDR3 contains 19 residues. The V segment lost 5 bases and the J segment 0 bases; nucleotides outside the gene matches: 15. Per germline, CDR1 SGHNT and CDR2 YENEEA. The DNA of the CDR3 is TGTGCCAGCAGCCAAAACGTAGGGGGAAGCGGGAGCTCCTACAATGAGCAGTTCTTC. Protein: CASSQNVGGSGSSYNEQFF.

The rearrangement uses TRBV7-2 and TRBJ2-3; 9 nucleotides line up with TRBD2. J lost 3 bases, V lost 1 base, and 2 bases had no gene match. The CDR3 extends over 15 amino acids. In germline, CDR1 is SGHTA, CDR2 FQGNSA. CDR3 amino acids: CASSLGREGTDTQYF. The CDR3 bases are TGTGCCAGCAGCTTAGGGCGGGAGGGTACAGATACGCAGTATTTT.

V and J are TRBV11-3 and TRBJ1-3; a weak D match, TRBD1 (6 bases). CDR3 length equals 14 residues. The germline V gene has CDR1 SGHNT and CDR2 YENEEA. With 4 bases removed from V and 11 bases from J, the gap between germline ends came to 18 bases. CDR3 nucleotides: TGTGCCAGCAGCTCAGCTTGGGCAGGGGAGTCCATATATTTT. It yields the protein CASSSAWAGESIYF. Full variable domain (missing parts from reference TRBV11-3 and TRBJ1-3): EAGVVQSPRYKIIEKKQPVAFWCNPISGHNTLYWYLQNLGQGPELLIRYENEEAVDDSQLPKDRFSAERLKGVDSTLKIQPAELGDSAVYLCASSSAWAGESIYFGEGSWLTVV.

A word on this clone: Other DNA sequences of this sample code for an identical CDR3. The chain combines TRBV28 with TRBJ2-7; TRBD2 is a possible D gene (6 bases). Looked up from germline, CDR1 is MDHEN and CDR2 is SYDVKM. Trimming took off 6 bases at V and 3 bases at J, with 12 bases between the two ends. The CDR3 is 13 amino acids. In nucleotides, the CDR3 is TGTGCCAGCAGCCCCGGGGGTGACTACGAGCAGTACTTC. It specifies CASSPGGDYEQYF.

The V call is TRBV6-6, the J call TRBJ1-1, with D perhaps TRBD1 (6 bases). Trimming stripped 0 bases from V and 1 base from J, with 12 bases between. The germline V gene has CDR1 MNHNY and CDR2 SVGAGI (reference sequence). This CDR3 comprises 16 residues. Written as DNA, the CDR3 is TGTGCCAGCAGTTACTCCGGGACACTAACGAACACTGAAGCTTTCTTT. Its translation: CASSYSGTLTNTEAFF.

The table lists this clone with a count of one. The CDR3 region has the DNA TGTGCCAGCAGCTTGTGGGCGGGCGAGCAGTACTTC. This translates into CASSLWAGEQYF. The V call is TRBV5-4, the J call TRBJ2-5; D perhaps matches TRBD2 (5 bases). The DNA matches TRBJ2-7 better at its end, which makes the J call doubtful. Per the germline V gene, CDR1 is SGHNT and CDR2 is YYREEE (reference sequence). CDR3 length: 12 residues.

The CDR3 coding sequence is TGTGCCAGCAGTCCAACAGGGTCGGGACGGCCCTTATACGAGCAGTACTTC. Residues: CASSPTGSGRPLYEQYF. The chain links TRBV27 to TRBJ2-7; possible D gene TRBD1, 6 bases. Per germline, CDR1 MNHEY and CDR2 SMNVEV (reference sequence). V was cut by 5 bases and J by 4 bases, with 24 bases left in between. CDR3 length: 17 residues.

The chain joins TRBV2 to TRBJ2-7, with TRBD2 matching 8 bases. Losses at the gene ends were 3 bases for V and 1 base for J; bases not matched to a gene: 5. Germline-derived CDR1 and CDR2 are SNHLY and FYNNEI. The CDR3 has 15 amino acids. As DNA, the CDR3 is TGTGCCAGCAGTGATACTAGCGGCGCGTCCTACGAGCAGTACTTC. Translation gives CASSDTSGASYEQYF.

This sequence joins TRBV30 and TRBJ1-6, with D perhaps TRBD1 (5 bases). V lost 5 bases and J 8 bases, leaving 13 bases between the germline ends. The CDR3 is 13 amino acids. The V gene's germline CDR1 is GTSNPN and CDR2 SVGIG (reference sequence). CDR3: CAWRMAGHSPLHF. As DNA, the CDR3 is TGTGCCTGGCGGATGGCAGGGCATTCACCCCTCCACTTT.

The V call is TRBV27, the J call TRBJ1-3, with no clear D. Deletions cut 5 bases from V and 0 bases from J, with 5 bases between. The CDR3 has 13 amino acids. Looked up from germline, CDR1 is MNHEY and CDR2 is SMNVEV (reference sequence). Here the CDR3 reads CASSPFSGNTIYF. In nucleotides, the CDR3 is TGTGCCAGCAGTCCCTTCTCTGGAAACACCATATATTTT.